This T cell receptor beta chain was recorded in a study of monozygotic twins with inflammatory bowel disease. For every TCR library, roughly 3,700 ng of total RNA was used. TCRdb reprocessed the 5' RACE reads; each CDR3 protein has one entry and no DNA is given. In total, the table holds under 350,000 distinct CDR3 sequences. The CDR3 has 13 amino acids. Germline V CDR1 and CDR2: SGHTA, FQGNSA. The chain is built from TRBV7-2 and TRBJ2-1; TCRdb's assignment of TRBD1 cannot be checked, as there is no DNA. Sequenced material: blood. The origin of this receptor is a human donor with ulcerative colitis or Crohn's disease, or a healthy co-twin of an affected twin (not recorded which). The CDR3 reads CASSAGHDNEQFF. Full variable domain (outside the CDR3, taken from reference TRBV7-2 and TRBJ2-1): GAGVSQSPSNKVTEKGKDVELRCDPISGHTALYWYRQSLGQGLEFLIYFQGNSAPDKSGLPSDRFSAERTGGSVSTLTIQRTQQEDSAVYLCASSAGHDNEQFFGPGTRLTVL.